The 5 T cell receptor beta chains given below trace back to one sample, sequenced in a study of cytotoxic CD8 clonotypes in ibrutinib-treated CLL. Here immunoSEQ multiplex PCR was the method, and the copy in TCRdb shows in-frame clones only, minus some. The table records tens of thousands of clones, just over 85% of them present only once. Sequencing was performed on PBMCs, taken before ibrutinib treatment. These receptors were taken from a human donor with chronic lymphocytic leukemia.

The rearrangement uses TRBV7-2 and TRBJ2-5; 9 bases align to TRBD2. Germline CDR1 SGHTA, CDR2 FQGNSA. This CDR3 has 14 amino acids. V shed 1 base and J 4 bases; nucleotides not matched to a gene: 1. The CDR3 DNA follows: TGTGCCAGCAGCTTAGGCGGGAGGGCAGAGACCCAGTACTTC. This codes for CASSLGGRAETQYF.

This chain joins TRBV9 and TRBJ1-1; D unresolved. V was pared by 3 bases and J by 1 base, with 10 bases between. The CDR3 runs to 14 residues. Germline V gives CDR1 SGDLS, CDR2 YYNGEE. CDR3 nucleotide sequence: TGTGCCAGCAGCGCGGAGACCGGGAACACTGAAGCTTTCTTT. Translated, it gives CASSAETGNTEAFF.

This clone was recorded once. The gene calls are TRBV28 and TRBJ1-2, with D possibly TRBD1 on 6 matching bases. The CDR3 has 14 amino acids. Germline values: CDR1 MDHEN, CDR2 SYDVKM. V lost 5 bases and J 4 bases, leaving 14 bases between the germline ends. Here the CDR3 DNA reads TGTGCCAGCAGTCCCACCGGGACATTCTATGGCTACACCTTC. It translates to CASSPTGTFYGYTF.

The chain has TRBV11-3 and TRBJ2-5, with 7 bases lining up with TRBD1. Unmatched junction bases numbered 13, after V lost 5 bases and J lost 7 bases. Per germline, CDR1 SGHNT and CDR2 YENEEA. The CDR3 covers 15 residues. The CDR3 DNA follows: TGTGCCAGCAGCCCAACGACAGGGCAGGAAGGGACCCAGTACTTC. Amino acids: CASSPTTGQEGTQYF.

The chain couples TRBV7-9 to TRBJ1-1, with a weak D call TRBD1 (5 bases). The CDR3 totals 13 residues. V lost 1 base and J 6 bases, leaving 9 bases between the germline ends. Germline V gives CDR1 SEHNR, CDR2 FQNEAQ (reference sequence). This CDR3 reads CASSLEGEAEAFF. CDR3 nucleotide sequence: TGTGCCAGCAGCTTAGAAGGGGAGGCTGAAGCTTTCTTT.